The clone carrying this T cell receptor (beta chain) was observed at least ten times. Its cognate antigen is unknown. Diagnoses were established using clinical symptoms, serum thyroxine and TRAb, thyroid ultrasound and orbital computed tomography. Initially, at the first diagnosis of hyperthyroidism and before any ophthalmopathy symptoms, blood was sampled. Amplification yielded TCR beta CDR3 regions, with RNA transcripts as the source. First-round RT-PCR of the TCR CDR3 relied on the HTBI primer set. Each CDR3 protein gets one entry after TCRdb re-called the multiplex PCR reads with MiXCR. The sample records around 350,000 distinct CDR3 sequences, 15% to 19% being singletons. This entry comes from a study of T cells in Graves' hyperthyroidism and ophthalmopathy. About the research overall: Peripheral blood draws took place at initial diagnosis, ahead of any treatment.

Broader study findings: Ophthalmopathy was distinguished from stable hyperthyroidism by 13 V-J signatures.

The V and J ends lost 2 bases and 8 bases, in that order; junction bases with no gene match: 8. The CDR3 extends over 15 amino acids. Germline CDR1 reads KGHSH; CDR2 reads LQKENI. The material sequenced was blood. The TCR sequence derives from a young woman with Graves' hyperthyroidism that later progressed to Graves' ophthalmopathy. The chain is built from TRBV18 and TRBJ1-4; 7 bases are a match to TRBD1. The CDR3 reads CASSPSTGRREKLFF. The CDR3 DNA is TGTGCCAGCTCACCATCGACAGGGCGGAGGGAAAAACTGTTTTTT.